The clone carrying this T cell receptor (beta chain) was observed a single time. The antigen remains unidentified. The donor cohort consisted entirely of Caucasian adults residing in Nashville, Tennessee. The V gene's germline CDR1 is SGDLS and CDR2 YYNGEE. With 6 bases removed from V and 6 bases from J, the gap between germline ends came to 16 bases. This CDR3 is 14 amino acids long. The entry originates in a study of shared clonotypes between healthy human individuals. About the research overall: The plates for each donor numbered three CD4 naive, three CD4 memory, two CD8 naive and one CD8 memory.

Data came from immunoSEQ multiplex PCR; TCRdb stores just in-frame clones and leaves some out. The repertoire has over 850,000 clones, 70% to 80% of them found once; the top ten carry around 0.61%. Notes on the study in general: Some clonotypes were shared by all four sorted-subset donors, while others were not shared. The non-shared ones had lower generation probabilities than the shared ones.

The TCR was taken from a man younger than 35 in good health. Some clones in this sample may be carry-over from other donors' samples. This chain joins TRBV9 and TRBJ2-1; no clear D. The sample consisted of memory CD4+ T cells from PBMCs. The subset here: CD45RA-negative fraction. The CDR3 nucleotides are TGTGCCAGCAATGGGGAAGCGTGGGGCAATGAGCAGTTCTTC. It specifies CASNGEAWGNEQFF.